The T cell receptor (beta chain) described here comes from a study of T cell responses to AZD1222 COVID-19 vaccine. Overall study: Whether given at about 4 or about 12 weeks, second doses were pooled.

Overall study findings and caveats: It was only a handful of AZD1222 recipients who were seropositive at baseline. Donors were chiefly white British, with a greater number of females, and clonal diversity was perhaps underestimated. Within unmutated variant regions lay the reported targets of nearly half of spike-specific TCRs.

The germline CDR1 and CDR2 sequences are LNHDA and SQIVND (reference sequence). CDR3 length: 15 amino acids. V was shortened by 3 bases and J by 5 bases, with 16 bases between the two germline ends. Libraries were prepared by immunoSEQ multiplex PCR; TCRdb keeps only in-frame clonotypes and omits some of them. The sample consists of approximately 170,000 clones, approximately 90% of them appearing once. As for this clone: As yet, its antigen is unknown.

This TCR came from an adult in good health. Specimen: peripheral blood, collected on day 0 of AZD1222 vaccination. The chain uses TRBV19 and TRBJ1-1; a weak D match, TRBD1 (6 bases). The chain's CDR3 is CASSIWYRDGTEAFF. DNA for the CDR3: TGTGCCAGTAGTATCTGGTACAGGGACGGGACTGAAGCTTTCTTT.